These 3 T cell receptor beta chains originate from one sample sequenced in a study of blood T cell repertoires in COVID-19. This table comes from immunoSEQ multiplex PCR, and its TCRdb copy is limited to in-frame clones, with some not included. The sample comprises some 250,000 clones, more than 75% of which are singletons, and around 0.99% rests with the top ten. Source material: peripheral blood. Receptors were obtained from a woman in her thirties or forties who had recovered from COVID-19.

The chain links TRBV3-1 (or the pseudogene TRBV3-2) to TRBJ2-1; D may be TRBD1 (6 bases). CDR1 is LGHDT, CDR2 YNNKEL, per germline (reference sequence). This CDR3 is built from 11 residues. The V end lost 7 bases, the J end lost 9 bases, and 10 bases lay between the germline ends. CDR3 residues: CASTRGGEQFF. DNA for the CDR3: TGTGCCAGCACCAGAGGGGGTGAGCAGTTCTTC.

The CDR3 sequence is CASSSDRGSYNEQFF. In DNA form, the CDR3 reads TGTGCCAGCAGCTCCGACAGGGGGTCTTACAATGAGCAGTTCTTC. This chain connects TRBV11-2 to TRBJ2-1; 9 bases agree with TRBD1. This CDR3 comprises 15 residues. CDR1 is SGHAT, CDR2 FQNNGV, per germline. V lost 4 bases, J lost 4 bases, and 5 bases stayed unmatched.

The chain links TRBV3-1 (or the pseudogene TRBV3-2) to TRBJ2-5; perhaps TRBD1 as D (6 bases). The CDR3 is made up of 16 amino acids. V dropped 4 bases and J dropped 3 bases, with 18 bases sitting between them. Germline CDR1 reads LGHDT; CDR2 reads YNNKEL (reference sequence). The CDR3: CASSPHPLGQKETQYF. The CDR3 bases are TGTGCCAGCAGCCCCCACCCGCTCGGACAGAAAGAGACCCAGTACTTC.